Listed here are 10 T cell receptor beta chains from one sample, sequenced in a study of blood T cells in healthy people across ages. Primers used in a second PCR of about 7 to 12 cycles were a sample-barcoded 5' primer and a J-beta primer mix. TCRdb recomputed calls from the 5' RACE reads with MiXCR, one row per CDR3 protein. This table has 720,000 or so distinct CDR3 sequences, around 41% appearing once. The source material was blood. The receptors come from a man aged 80 or over in good health.

The chain links TRBV20-1 to TRBJ1-4; D uncertain. Germline assignment: CDR1 DFQATT and CDR2 SNEGSKA (reference sequence). There are 14 residues in the CDR3. V was pared by 6 bases and J by 2 bases, with 13 bases between. The chain's CDR3 is CSASKGSTNEKLFF. The CDR3 nucleotides are TGCAGTGCCTCAAAAGGGTCTACTAATGAAAAACTGTTTTTT.

The V and J genes are TRBV6-2 or TRBV6-3 and TRBJ2-1, with TRBD2 matching 10 bases. The J segment lost 15 bases and the V segment lost 6 bases, leaving 5 bases of the junction unmatched. The V gene's germline CDR1 is MNHEY and CDR2 SVGEGT. The CDR3 has 11 residues. The CDR3 bases are TGTGCCAGCAGATCTAGCGGGAGATGGTTCTTC. It yields the protein CASRSSGRWFF.

Concerning this clonotype itself: Germline is not matched at one junction end, which may reflect a read error. V is TRBV7-2 and J is TRBJ2-4, with a weak D call TRBD2 (5 bases). The assigned J gene may be wrong: the sequence end matches TRBJ2-7 better. The CDR3 extends over 12 amino acids. Germline loops: CDR1 SGHTA, CDR2 FQGNSA. The CDR3 DNA is TGTGCCAGCATCTTAGCGAGCTACGAGCAGTACTTC. Translated, it gives CASILASYEQYF.

This clonotype was seen just once. The chain couples TRBV10-1 to TRBJ1-1; D may be TRBD1 (5 bases). The V end was cut by 3 bases, the J end by 5 bases, with 22 bases between. This CDR3 is 17 amino acids long. CDR1 WNHNN and CDR2 SYGVQD come from the germline V gene (reference sequence). The CDR3 loop is CASSDETLGVRDTEAFF. CDR3 bases: TGCGCCAGCAGTGATGAGACCCTAGGGGTCCGGGATACTGAAGCTTTCTTT.

The chain couples TRBV6-1 to TRBJ2-3; a weak D match, TRBD1 (6 bases). V shed 0 bases and J shed 1 base, with 11 bases lying between them. Looked up from germline, CDR1 is MNHNS and CDR2 is SASEGT. This CDR3 contains 16 residues. CDR3 region: CASSEAAGVGTDTQYF. For the CDR3, the DNA is TGTGCCAGCAGTGAAGCTGCAGGGGTCGGCACAGATACGCAGTATTTT.

The chain employs TRBV4-2 and TRBJ2-5; 16 bases agree with TRBD2. The V gene end was trimmed by 3 bases and the J gene end by 11 bases; junction bases not matched to a gene: 12. This CDR3 spans 17 amino acids. Looked up from germline, CDR1 is LGHNA and CDR2 is YNFKEQ. The CDR3 DNA reads as TGTGCCAGCAGCCAGGGACTAGCGGGAGGGGGTGGACATGAGCAGTACTTC. Translating it yields CASSQGLAGGGGHEQYF.

This chain links TRBV6-1 with TRBJ2-3, with a possible D match to TRBD1 (5 bases). This CDR3 comprises 13 residues. Germline values: CDR1 MNHNS, CDR2 SASEGT. V lost 6 bases and J 2 bases, leaving 9 bases between the germline ends. CDR3 DNA sequence: TGTGCCAGCAGAGGACACACCACAGATACGCAGTATTTT. Translation: CASRGHTTDTQYF.

This clonotype was counted many times. This chain joins TRBV6-5 and TRBJ2-1, with TRBD2 as a possible D gene (5 bases). The CDR3 totals 14 residues. The germline V gene encodes CDR1 MNHEY and CDR2 SVGAGI. Between the trimmed V and J ends, which lost 8 bases and 1 base, there was a span of 12 bases. The CDR3 sequence: CASGRGPSYNEQFF. The CDR3 DNA is TGTGCCAGCGGTCGAGGGCCTTCCTACAATGAGCAGTTCTTC.

This clonotype was seen only a few times. V gene TRBV29-1 combines with J gene TRBJ2-1; TRBD2 is a possible D gene (6 bases). The CDR3 extends over 10 amino acids. V shed 6 bases and J shed 15 bases, with 15 bases lying between them. Germline values: CDR1 SQVTM, CDR2 ANQGSEA. CDR3 amino acids: CSVAERESFF. The CDR3 DNA is TGCAGCGTCGCCGAACGGGAGTCGTTCTTC.

The chain recombines TRBV4-3 with TRBJ1-2; D remains unclear. V gave up 4 bases and J gave up 6 bases, with 6 bases separating them. CDR3 length: 11 amino acids. The germline gives CDR1 LGHNA, CDR2 YSLEER. DNA of the CDR3: TGCGCCAGCAGCCGGGGAAATGGCTACACCTTC. It is translated as CASSRGNGYTF.